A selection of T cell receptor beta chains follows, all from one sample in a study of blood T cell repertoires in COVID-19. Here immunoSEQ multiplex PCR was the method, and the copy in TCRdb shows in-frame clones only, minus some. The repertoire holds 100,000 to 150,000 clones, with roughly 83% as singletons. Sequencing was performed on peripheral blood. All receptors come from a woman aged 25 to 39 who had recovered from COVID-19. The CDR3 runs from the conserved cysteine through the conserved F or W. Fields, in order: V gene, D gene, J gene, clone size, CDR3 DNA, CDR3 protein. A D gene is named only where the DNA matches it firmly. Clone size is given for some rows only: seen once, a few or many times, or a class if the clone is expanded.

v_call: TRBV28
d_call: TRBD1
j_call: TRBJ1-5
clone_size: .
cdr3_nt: TGTGCCAGCGTACAGGGGGCTCGACAGCCCCAGCATTTT
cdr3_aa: CASVQGARQPQHF

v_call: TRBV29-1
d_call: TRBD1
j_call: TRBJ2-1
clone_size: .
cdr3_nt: TGCAGCGTTGAGGGACAGGGGACTCTCTACAATGAGCAGTTCTTC
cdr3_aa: CSVEGQGTLYNEQFF

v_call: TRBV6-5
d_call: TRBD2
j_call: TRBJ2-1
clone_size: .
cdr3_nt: TGTGCCAGCATACTCAGGGATGGCGGGAGCGGCGAGCAGTTCTTC
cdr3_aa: CASILRDGGSGEQFF

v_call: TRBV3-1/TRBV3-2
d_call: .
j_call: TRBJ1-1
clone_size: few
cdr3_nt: TGTGCCAGCAGCCAAGATATCGGGGGGACTGAAGCTTTCTTT
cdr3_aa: CASSQDIGGTEAFF

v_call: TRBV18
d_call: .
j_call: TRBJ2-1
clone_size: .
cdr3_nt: TGTGCCAGCTCACCACGGGCTAGCTTCGACAATGAGCAGTTCTTC
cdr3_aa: CASSPRASFDNEQFF

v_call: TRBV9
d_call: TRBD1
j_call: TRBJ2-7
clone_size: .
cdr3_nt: TGTGCCAGCAGCGTAGGCCCAGGGGGTTGGGAGCAGTACTTC
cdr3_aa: CASSVGPGGWEQYF

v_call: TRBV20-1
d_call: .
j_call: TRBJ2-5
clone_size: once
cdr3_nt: TGCAGTGCTAGTGGGGGCCGTCTGACGATCGATCGAGAGACCCAGTACTTC
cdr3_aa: CSASGGRLTIDRETQYF

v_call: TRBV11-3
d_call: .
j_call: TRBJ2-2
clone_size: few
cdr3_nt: TGTGCCAGCAGCCCCGACACCGGGGAGCTGTTTTTT
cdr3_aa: CASSPDTGELFF

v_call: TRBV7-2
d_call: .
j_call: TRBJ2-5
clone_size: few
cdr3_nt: TGTGCCAGCAGCTCAAATGGGGGGGCTGGGGAGACCCAGTACTTC
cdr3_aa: CASSSNGGAGETQYF

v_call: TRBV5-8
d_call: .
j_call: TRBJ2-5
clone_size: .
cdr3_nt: TGTGCCAGCAGCCCGTCTCTTCTGAGGTCGGAGACCCAGTACTTC
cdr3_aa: CASSPSLLRSETQYF

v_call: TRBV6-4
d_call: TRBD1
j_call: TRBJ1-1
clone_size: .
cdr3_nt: TGTGCCAGCAGGCGGGACAGCAACACTGAAGCTTTCTTT
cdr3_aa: CASRRDSNTEAFF

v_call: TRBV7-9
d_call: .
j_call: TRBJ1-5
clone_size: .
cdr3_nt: TGTGCCAGCAGCAGTGACAGAGGTAGCAATCAGCCCCAGCATTTT
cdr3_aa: CASSSDRGSNQPQHF

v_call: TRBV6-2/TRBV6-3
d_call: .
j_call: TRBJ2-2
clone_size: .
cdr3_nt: TGCGCCAGCAGCCTTCAGGGGACCGGGGAGCTGTTTTTT
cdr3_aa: CASSLQGTGELFF

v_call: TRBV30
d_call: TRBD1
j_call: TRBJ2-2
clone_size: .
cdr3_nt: TGTGCCTGGAGGACTACAGGGGCTAACACCGGGGAGCTGTTTTTT
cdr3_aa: CAWRTTGANTGELFF

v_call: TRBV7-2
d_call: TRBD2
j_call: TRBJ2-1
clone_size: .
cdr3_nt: TGTGCCAGCAGCTACAGACTAGCGGCCGGATACAATGAGCAGTTCTTC
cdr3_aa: CASSYRLAAGYNEQFF

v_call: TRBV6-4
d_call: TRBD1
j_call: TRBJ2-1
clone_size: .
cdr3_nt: TGTGCCAGCCAGACCAGGACAGGGCCACGAGGGGGTGAGCAGTTCTTC
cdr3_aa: CASQTRTGPRGGEQFF

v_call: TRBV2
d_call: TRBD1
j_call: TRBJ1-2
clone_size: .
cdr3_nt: TGTGCCAGCCAGGGACAGGGTGTGGGAAGCTACACCTTC
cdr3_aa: CASQGQGVGSYTF

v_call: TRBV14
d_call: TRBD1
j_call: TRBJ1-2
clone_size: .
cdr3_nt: TGTGCCAGCAGCCAAGCTCCGGCAGGGGGCCATGGCTACACCTTC
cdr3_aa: CASSQAPAGGHGYTF

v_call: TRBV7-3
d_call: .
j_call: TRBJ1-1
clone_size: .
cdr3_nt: TGTGCCAGCAGCTTATCCCCAGACTGGAACACTGAAGCTTTCTTT
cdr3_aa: CASSLSPDWNTEAFF

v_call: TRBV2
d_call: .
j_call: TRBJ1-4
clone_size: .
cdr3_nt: TGTGCCAGCAGTGAAATGGCCGCAGGCGCTAATGAAAAACTGTTTTTT
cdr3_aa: CASSEMAAGANEKLFF

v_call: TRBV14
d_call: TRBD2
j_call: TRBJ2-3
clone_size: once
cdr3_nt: TGTGCCAGCAGCCAAGGAACCCCTCGGCGGGGGGCGCGCACAGATACGCAGTATTTT
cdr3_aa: CASSQGTPRRGARTDTQYF

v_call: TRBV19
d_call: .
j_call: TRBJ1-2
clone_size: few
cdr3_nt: TGTGCCAGTAGTATGATAGCAGAACAGGAGATCTATGGCTACACCTTC
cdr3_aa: CASSMIAEQEIYGYTF

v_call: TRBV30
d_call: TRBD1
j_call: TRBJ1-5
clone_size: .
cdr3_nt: TGTGCCTGGGCCGGGACAGGGGATGGTCAGCCCCAGCATTTT
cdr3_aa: CAWAGTGDGQPQHF

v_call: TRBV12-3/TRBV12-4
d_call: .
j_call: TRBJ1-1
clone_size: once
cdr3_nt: TGTGCCAGCAGTTTCCCCCGGGTCACTGAAGCTTTCTTT
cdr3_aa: CASSFPRVTEAFF

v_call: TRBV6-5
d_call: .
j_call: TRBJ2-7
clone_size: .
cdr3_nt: TGTGCCAGCAGTCCTGTGGAGGGCTCCTACGAGCAGTACTTC
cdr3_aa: CASSPVEGSYEQYF

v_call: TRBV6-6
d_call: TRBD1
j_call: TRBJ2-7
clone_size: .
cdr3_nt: TGTGCCAGCAGTTACTCAACAGGGGGCTACGAGCAGTACTTC
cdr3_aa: CASSYSTGGYEQYF

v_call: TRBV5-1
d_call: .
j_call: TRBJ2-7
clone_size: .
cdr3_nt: TGCGCCAGCAGCCATTATTCAGGGGTGGGCCAGACATACGAGCAGTACTTC
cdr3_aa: CASSHYSGVGQTYEQYF

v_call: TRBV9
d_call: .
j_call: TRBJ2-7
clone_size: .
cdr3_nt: TGTGCCAGCAGCGTAGCGGGTCTCTCCTACGAGCAGTACTTC
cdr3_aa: CASSVAGLSYEQYF

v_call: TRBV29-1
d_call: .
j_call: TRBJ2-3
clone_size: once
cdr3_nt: TGCAGCTACACCATTTCTCGAGATACGCAGTATTTT
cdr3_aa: CSYTISRDTQYF

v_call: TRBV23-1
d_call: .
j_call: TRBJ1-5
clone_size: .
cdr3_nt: TGCGCCAGCAGTCAGGGAGTGGTTCGTCAGCCCCAGCATTTT
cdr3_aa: CASSQGVVRQPQHF

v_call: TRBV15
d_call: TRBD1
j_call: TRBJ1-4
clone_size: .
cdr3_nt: TGTGCCACCAGCATAGACAGGGAAGTTGCAACTAATGAAAAACTGTTTTTT
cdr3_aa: CATSIDREVATNEKLFF

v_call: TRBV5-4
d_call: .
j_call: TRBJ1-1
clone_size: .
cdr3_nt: TGTGCCAGCAGCTTGGCGACAAACACTGAAGCTTTCTTT
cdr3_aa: CASSLATNTEAFF

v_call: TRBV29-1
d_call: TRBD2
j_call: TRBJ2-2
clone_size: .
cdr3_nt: TGCAGCGTTGAAGACCGGACTAGAAGGACCGGGGAGCTGTTTTTT
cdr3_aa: CSVEDRTRRTGELFF

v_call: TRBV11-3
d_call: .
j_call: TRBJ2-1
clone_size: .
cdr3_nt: TGTGCCAGCAGCCCCGACTCCACGCCTTACAATGAGCAGTTCTTC
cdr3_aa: CASSPDSTPYNEQFF

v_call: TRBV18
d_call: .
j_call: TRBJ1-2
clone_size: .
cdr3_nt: TGTGCCAGCTCGGGCGAACGGGGTTCCTATGGCTACACCTTC
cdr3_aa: CASSGERGSYGYTF

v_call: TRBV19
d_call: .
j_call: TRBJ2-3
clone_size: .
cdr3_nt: TGTGCCAGTAGTATATTAGCGCGGGATACGCAGTATTTT
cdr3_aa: CASSILARDTQYF

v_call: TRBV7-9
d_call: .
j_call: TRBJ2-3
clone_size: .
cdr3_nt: TGTGCCAGCAGCTCTTCCGGGTCGGGGGCAGATACGCAGTATTTT
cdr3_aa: CASSSSGSGADTQYF

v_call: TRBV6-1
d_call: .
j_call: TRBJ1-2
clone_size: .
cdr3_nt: TGTGCCAGCAGTGAAGTAGGGGTGGCCGGCTACACCTTC
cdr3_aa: CASSEVGVAGYTF

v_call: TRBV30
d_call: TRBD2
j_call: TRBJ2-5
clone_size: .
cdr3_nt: TGTGCCTGCCAAGGATTAGCGGGGCAAGAGACCCAGTACTTC
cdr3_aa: CACQGLAGQETQYF

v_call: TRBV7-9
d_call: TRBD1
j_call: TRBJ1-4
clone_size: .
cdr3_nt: TGTGCCAGCAGCTTAAGACAGGGGGGTGAAAAACTGTTTTTT
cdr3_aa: CASSLRQGGEKLFF

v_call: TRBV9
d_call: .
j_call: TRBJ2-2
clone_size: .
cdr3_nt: TGTGCCAGCAGCGCTAATGTGAACACCGGGGAGCTGTTTTTT
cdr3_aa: CASSANVNTGELFF

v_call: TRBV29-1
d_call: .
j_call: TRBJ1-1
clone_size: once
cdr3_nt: TGCAGCGGAAACGCCGGTGCTGAAGCTTTCTTT
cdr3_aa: CSGNAGAEAFF

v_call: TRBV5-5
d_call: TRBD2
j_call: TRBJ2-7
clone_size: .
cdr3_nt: TGTGCCAGCAGCTTGGCCGGGAGGGGGAGCTACGAGCAGTACTTC
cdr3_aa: CASSLAGRGSYEQYF

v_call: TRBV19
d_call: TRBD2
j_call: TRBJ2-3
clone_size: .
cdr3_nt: TGTGCCAGTAGTATTCCCGCGGGAGTGGGTACAGATACGCAGTATTTT
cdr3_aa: CASSIPAGVGTDTQYF

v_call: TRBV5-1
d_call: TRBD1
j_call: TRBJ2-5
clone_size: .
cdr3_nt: TGCGCCAGCTCACCACAGGGACAGGGGATCGGAGAGACCCAGTACTTC
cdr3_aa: CASSPQGQGIGETQYF

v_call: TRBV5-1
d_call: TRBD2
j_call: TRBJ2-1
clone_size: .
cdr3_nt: TGCGCCAGCAGCTTTCTAGCGGGGGGGCTATCCTACAATGAGCAGTTCTTC
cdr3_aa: CASSFLAGGLSYNEQFF

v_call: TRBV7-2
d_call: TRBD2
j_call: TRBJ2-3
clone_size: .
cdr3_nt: TGTGCCAGCAGCTACATGGGGAGGGGCACAGATACGCAGTATTTT
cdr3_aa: CASSYMGRGTDTQYF

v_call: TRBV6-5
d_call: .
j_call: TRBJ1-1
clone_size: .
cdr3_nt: TGTGCCAGCAGGATAGCCGGGGGACCCGGGACTGAAGCTTTCTTT
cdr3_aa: CASRIAGGPGTEAFF

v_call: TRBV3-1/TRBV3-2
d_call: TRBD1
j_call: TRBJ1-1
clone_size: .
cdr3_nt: TGTGCCAGCAGCCACGGACAGGGACGGACTGAAGCTTTCTTT
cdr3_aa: CASSHGQGRTEAFF

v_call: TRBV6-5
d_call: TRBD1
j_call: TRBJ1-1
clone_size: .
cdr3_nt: TGTGCCAGCACCGTAGGACAGGCGAACACTGAAGCTTTCTTT
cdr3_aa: CASTVGQANTEAFF

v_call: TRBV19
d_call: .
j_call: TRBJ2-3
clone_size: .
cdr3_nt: TGTGCCAGTAGTATTCAGGGTAGCACAGATACGCAGTATTTT
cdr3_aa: CASSIQGSTDTQYF